Below are 29 T cell receptor beta chains sequenced from a single sample in a study of persistence of HIV-infected CD4 T cells. Nonspecific anti-CD3/anti-CD28 bead stimulation represents the broad CD4+ T cell repertoire. Responding CD4+ T cells were sorted by upregulation of both CD40 ligand and CD69. Antigens of these TCRs are unknown. The libraries were made with immunoSEQ version 4 in survey mode. Sequencing was performed with immunoSEQ multiplex PCR; in TCRdb, only in-frame clones are kept and a portion is missing. Of some 45,000 clones listed, about 88% are singletons. Here the sequenced sample was CD4+ T cells sorted from PBMCs after roughly 18-hour stimulation, taken from a patient who received antiretroviral therapy. The receptors derive from an adult woman with HIV who was CMV-seropositive.

The chain recombines TRBV24-1 with TRBJ1-3; D gene ambiguous. This CDR3 region has 12 residues. Germline V CDR1 and CDR2: KGHDR, SFDVKD. V lost 9 bases to trimming and J lost 2 bases, with 7 bases between them. The CDR3: CATHAPGNTIYF. Written as DNA, the CDR3 is TGTGCCACCCATGCACCTGGAAACACCATATATTTT.

This sequence joins TRBV12-3 or TRBV12-4 and TRBJ1-1; unclear D gene. Trimming left V 2 bases short and J 1 base short, with 5 bases between. The CDR3 has 13 amino acids. This CDR3 reads CASSLWANTEAFF. The CDR3 DNA reads TGTGCCAGCAGTTTATGGGCGAACACTGAAGCTTTCTTT.

The J gene is TRBJ2-3, the V gene TRBV7-3, with D possibly matching TRBD2 (5 bases). Trimming stripped 0 bases from V and 0 bases from J, with 7 bases between. Germline assignment: CDR1 SGHTA and CDR2 FQGTGA. This CDR3 has 15 residues. The CDR3 sequence is CASSLTRDSTDTQYF. The CDR3 DNA follows: TGTGCCAGCAGCTTAACCCGGGATAGCACAGATACGCAGTATTTT.

This chain joins TRBV6-5 and TRBJ1-6; D is perhaps TRBD1 (5 bases). V gave up 6 bases and J gave up 3 bases, with 12 bases separating them. Germline lookup yields CDR1 MNHEY and CDR2 SVGAGI. The CDR3 has 15 amino acids. The CDR3: CASRRGVNYNSPLHF. CDR3 sequence (DNA): TGTGCCAGCAGACGGGGGGTGAACTATAATTCACCCCTCCACTTT.

V gene TRBV16 combines with J gene TRBJ1-6, with 7 positions matching TRBD1. V was pared by 4 bases and J by 11 bases, with 14 bases of the junction left unmatched. Germline V gives CDR1 KGHSY, CDR2 FQNENV. There are 16 residues in the CDR3. CDR3 amino acids: CASSLTGTAWDAPLHF. The CDR3 DNA reads TGTGCCAGCAGCCTAACAGGGACAGCTTGGGATGCACCCCTCCACTTT.

The rearrangement uses TRBV11-2 and TRBJ2-7, with TRBD2 matching over 13 bases. The CDR3 runs to 18 residues. The germline gives CDR1 SGHAT, CDR2 FQNNGV. With 1 base clipped from V and 3 bases from J, the junction kept 9 bases outside the gene matches. In DNA form, the CDR3 reads TGTGCCAGCAGCTTAGCAACTAGCGGGGGGGAAAACCTCTACGAGCAGTACTTC. This encodes CASSLATSGGENLYEQYF.

The V gene is TRBV19, the J gene TRBJ1-2; the D is unclear. From germline, CDR1 is LNHDA and CDR2 SQIVND (reference sequence). V was cut by 5 bases and J by 4 bases, with 14 bases left in between. The CDR3 has 14 residues. CDR3 loop: CASSPSGGIYGYTF. The CDR3 DNA follows: TGTGCCAGTAGTCCCTCGGGAGGGATCTATGGCTACACCTTC.

This chain uses TRBV7-7 with TRBJ2-5, with TRBD2 matching 15 bases. CDR1 and CDR2 from the germline V gene are SSHAT and FNYEAQ (reference sequence). V trimming: 5 bases; J trimming: 4 bases; junction bases outside the gene matches: 2. The CDR3 is 15 amino acids. CDR3 nucleotides: TGTGCCAGCAGCGCGGGACTAGCGGGGGGAGAGACCCAGTACTTC. It specifies CASSAGLAGGETQYF.

The chain recombines TRBV28 with TRBJ2-7; D is unclear. Trimming left V 3 bases short and J 3 bases short, with 12 bases between. Germline CDR1 is MDHEN and CDR2 is SYDVKM. CDR3 length: 14 amino acids. The CDR3 sequence: CASSFVGPLYEQYF. The CDR3 region has the DNA TGTGCCAGCAGTTTCGTGGGTCCCCTCTACGAGCAGTACTTC.

This clone was recorded only once. The chain uses TRBV3-1 (or the pseudogene TRBV3-2) and TRBJ1-3; 9 bases line up with TRBD1. Germline V gene sequence: CDR1 LGHDT, CDR2 YNNKEL (reference sequence). The V gene end was trimmed by 7 bases and the J gene end by 4 bases; junction bases not matched to a gene: 5. The CDR3 totals 14 residues. The CDR3 loop is CASTQGARGNTIYF. The CDR3 DNA is TGTGCCAGCACACAGGGGGCGAGGGGAAACACCATATATTTT.

The chain's CDR3 is CASSDGVNTEAFF. CDR3 coding DNA: TGCGCCAGCAGTGATGGAGTGAACACTGAAGCTTTCTTT. V gene TRBV10-1 combines with J gene TRBJ1-1; D ambiguous. V dropped 3 bases and J dropped 0 bases, with 5 bases sitting between them. Germline CDR1 WNHNN, CDR2 SYGVQD (reference sequence). The CDR3 loop spans 13 amino acids.

The V and J genes are TRBV5-1 and TRBJ1-1; a weak D match, TRBD1 (6 bases). The CDR3 has 15 residues. V was pared by 1 base and J by 1 base, with 11 bases between. From germline, CDR1 is SGHRS and CDR2 YFSETQ. The CDR3: CASSLSATGNTEAFF. Here the CDR3 DNA reads TGCGCCAGCAGCTTGAGTGCGACAGGGAACACTGAAGCTTTCTTT.

The chain uses TRBV6-4 and TRBJ2-1, with 7 bases matching TRBD1. CDR1 MRHNA and CDR2 SNTAGT come from the germline V gene. V gave up 2 bases and J gave up 1 base; unmatched junction bases: 5. This CDR3 is built from 16 residues. The CDR3 DNA is TGTGCCAGCAGTGACACTGACAGGGTTTCCTACAATGAGCAGTTCTTC. The encoded protein is CASSDTDRVSYNEQFF.

This sequence joins TRBV5-8 and TRBJ1-4; 9 nucleotides agree with TRBD1. This CDR3 region has 16 residues. Germline CDR1 is SGHTS and CDR2 is YDEGEE. Trimming cost V 4 bases and J 5 bases; bases outside gene matches: 9. CDR3 residues: CASSPRTGGMNEKLFF. In nucleotides, the CDR3 is TGTGCCAGCAGCCCCAGAACAGGGGGCATGAATGAAAAACTGTTTTTT.

The V and J genes are TRBV27 and TRBJ1-4; D ambiguous. V was trimmed by 6 bases and J by 10 bases, leaving 12 bases between them. Germline CDR1 reads MNHEY; CDR2 reads SMNVEV (reference sequence). CDR3 size: 12 residues. In DNA form, the CDR3 reads TGTGCCAGCAGGACTGAAGCCGGAAAACTGTTTTTT. It specifies CASRTEAGKLFF. Combining the CDR3 with reference TRBV27 and TRBJ1-4 gives the whole variable domain EAQVTQNPRYLITVTGKKLTVTCSQNMNHEYMSWYRQDPGLGLRQIYYSMNVEVTDKGDVPEGYKVSRKEKRNFPLILESPSPNQTSLYFCASRTEAGKLFFGSGTQLSVL.

The V call is TRBV7-8, the J call TRBJ1-6; unclear D gene. The CDR3 sequence is 13 residues long. Germline values: CDR1 SGHVS, CDR2 FQNEAQ. V dropped 1 base and J dropped 10 bases, with 8 bases sitting between them. CDR3 bases: TGTGCCAGCAGCTTAGGAGATATCTCACCCCTCCACTTT. Amino acids: CASSLGDISPLHF.

The chain carries TRBV30 and TRBJ2-3, with D perhaps matching TRBD1 or TRBD2 (6 bases each). Trimming took off 2 bases at V and 4 bases at J, with 16 bases between the two ends. In germline, CDR1 is GTSNPN, CDR2 SVGIG (reference sequence). The CDR3 loop spans 15 amino acids. CDR3: CAWSSPAGGPDTQYF. In DNA form, the CDR3 reads TGTGCCTGGAGTTCTCCAGCCGGGGGCCCAGATACGCAGTATTTT.

V usage is TRBV27 and J usage is TRBJ2-1, with 8 bases fitting TRBD2. The germline V gene has CDR1 MNHEY and CDR2 SMNVEV (reference sequence). V lost 8 bases, J lost 5 bases, and 8 bases stayed unmatched. This CDR3 comprises 14 residues. CDR3 coding DNA: TGTGCCAGCTGGAAGCGGGGGCCCCACAATGAGCAGTTCTTC. This codes for CASWKRGPHNEQFF.

The V gene is TRBV9, the J gene TRBJ1-2; D ambiguous. Trimming stripped 4 bases from V and 0 bases from J, with 13 bases between. The CDR3 has 15 amino acids. Germline CDR1 reads SGDLS; CDR2 reads YYNGEE. The DNA for the CDR3 is TGTGCCAGCAGCCCCCGTCCCGGTTCTAACTATGGCTACACCTTC. Translated, it gives CASSPRPGSNYGYTF.

The genes are TRBV19 and TRBJ2-2; D call uncertain. Trimming took off 5 bases at V and 3 bases at J, with 16 bases between the two ends. Germline V CDR1 and CDR2: LNHDA, SQIVND (reference sequence). The CDR3 runs to 16 residues. The CDR3 nucleotides are TGTGCCAGTAGTCGGTCGCTTTCCTTCCACACCGGGGAGCTGTTTTTT. It yields the protein CASSRSLSFHTGELFF.

J is TRBJ1-2 and V is TRBV2; TRBD1 is a possible D gene (6 bases). The length of the CDR3 is 15 residues. Germline V gene lookup returns CDR1 SNHLY and CDR2 FYNNEI. V dropped 6 bases and J dropped 0 bases, with 14 bases sitting between them. The CDR3 DNA reads as TGTGCCAGCAGCTTCGCCCGGGACACTAACTATGGCTACACCTTC. It specifies CASSFARDTNYGYTF.

The rearrangement uses TRBV5-6 and TRBJ2-7, with D possibly TRBD2 on 5 matching bases. CDR3 length: 15 residues. Deletions cut 4 bases from V and 6 bases from J, with 20 bases between. The germline CDR1 and CDR2 sequences are SGHDT and YYEEEE. The CDR3 sequence: CASSRTQGGRGEQYF. As DNA, the CDR3 is TGTGCCAGCAGCCGGACTCAAGGTGGACGTGGCGAGCAGTACTTC.

The chain is built from TRBV10-3 and TRBJ2-3, with TRBD1 matching 8 bases. The junction had 2 bases not matched to a gene; V was cut back by 6 bases and J by 0 bases. The CDR3 spans 14 residues. Germline CDR1 is ENHRY and CDR2 is SYGVKD. The CDR3 DNA follows: TGTGCCATCAGGGACAGGGCTAGCACAGATACGCAGTATTTT. Translated: CAIRDRASTDTQYF.

The chain has TRBV7-3 and TRBJ1-1, with D tentatively TRBD1 (5 bases). With 3 bases removed from V and 1 base from J, the gap between germline ends came to 9 bases. The CDR3 is 14 residues long. CDR1 is SGHTA, CDR2 FQGTGA, per germline. In nucleotides, the CDR3 is TGTGCCAGCAGCTTGGGGGAACCGAACACTGAAGCTTTCTTT. Translation gives CASSLGEPNTEAFF.

This clone was recorded only once. V gene TRBV5-1 combines with J gene TRBJ2-6; D is tentatively TRBD1 or TRBD2 (5 bases each). Germline-derived CDR1 and CDR2 are SGHRS and YFSETQ. The CDR3 spans 17 residues. Deletions cut 5 bases from V and 0 bases from J, with 15 bases between. This CDR3 reads CASSPGASLSGANVLTF. For the CDR3, the DNA is TGCGCCAGCAGTCCCGGGGCCTCCCTCTCTGGGGCCAACGTCCTGACTTTC.

The genes are TRBV6-1 and TRBJ2-1; 10 positions match TRBD2. This CDR3 region has 15 residues. Trimming took 5 bases from V and 6 from J; bases not matched to a gene: 7. The V gene's germline CDR1 is MNHNS and CDR2 SASEGT. CDR3 DNA sequence: TGTGCCAGCAGTCAGCAGCGGGGGGGGATCAATGAGCAGTTCTTC. Protein sequence: CASSQQRGGINEQFF.

A single count supports this clone. The V and J genes are TRBV29-1 and TRBJ2-7; TRBD1 aligns across 8 bases. The trim removed 6 bases at V and 5 bases at J, leaving 9 bases unmatched. The CDR3 has 13 amino acids. CDR1 is SQVTM, CDR2 ANQGSEA, per germline. This CDR3 is CSVRGQASHEQYF. In nucleotides, the CDR3 is TGCAGCGTCCGGGGACAGGCTTCTCACGAGCAGTACTTC.

The gene calls are TRBV7-3 and TRBJ2-7; TRBD2 matches 10 bases. The trim removed 5 bases at V and 5 bases at J, leaving 9 bases unmatched. CDR1 is SGHTA and CDR2 is FQGTGA in the germline V gene. This CDR3 is built from 15 residues. The CDR3 sequence: CASSLSGGYNHEQYF. As DNA, the CDR3 is TGTGCCAGCAGCCTTAGCGGGGGGTACAACCACGAGCAGTACTTC.

The chain recombines TRBV19 with TRBJ1-1, with 8 bases identical to TRBD1. The CDR3 has 14 residues. Unmatched junction bases numbered 7, after V lost 5 bases and J lost 5 bases. Germline values: CDR1 LNHDA, CDR2 SQIVND (reference sequence). CDR3 in amino acids: CASSPGQARTEAFF. The CDR3 DNA reads as TGTGCCAGTAGTCCGGGACAGGCCAGGACTGAAGCTTTCTTT.